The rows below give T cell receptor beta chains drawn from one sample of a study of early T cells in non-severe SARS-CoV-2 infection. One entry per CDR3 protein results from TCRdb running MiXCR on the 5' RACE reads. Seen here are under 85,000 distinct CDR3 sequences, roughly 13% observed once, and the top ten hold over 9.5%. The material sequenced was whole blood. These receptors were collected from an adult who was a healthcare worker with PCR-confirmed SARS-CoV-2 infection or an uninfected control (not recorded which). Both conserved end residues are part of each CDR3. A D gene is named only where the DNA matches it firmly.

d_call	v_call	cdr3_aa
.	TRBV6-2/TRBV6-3	CASSHITGHRAAVYGYTF
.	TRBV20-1	CSAPHTIYGYTF
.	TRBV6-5	CASSPFRPGETQYF
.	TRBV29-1	CSVEDRGYEQYF
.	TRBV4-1	CASSQDERFSGANVLTF
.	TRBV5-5	CASSVGSFEQFF
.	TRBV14	CASSQGAARTQYF
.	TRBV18	CASSPRGALNSEKLFF
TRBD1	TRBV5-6	CASSSRGLGEKLFF
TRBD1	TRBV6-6	CASSSTGQGSETQYF
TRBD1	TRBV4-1	CASSADRGPYEQYF
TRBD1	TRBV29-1	CSVLGTGANSGNTIYF
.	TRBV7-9	CASSRLTPYEQYF
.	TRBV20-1	CSARGDVEKLFF
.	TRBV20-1	CSARESALVHLSF
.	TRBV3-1	CASSQGPAGPNTEAFF
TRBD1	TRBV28	CASRTGVSGNTIYF
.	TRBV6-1	CASAGQFSYEQYF
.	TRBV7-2	CASSLGRTVPYEQYF
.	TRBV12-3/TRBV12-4	CASSPTGPNQPQHF
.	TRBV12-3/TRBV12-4	CASSFLGADDTF
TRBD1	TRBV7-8	CASSHRQGSAGELFF
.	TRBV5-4	CASSLQQNYNSPLHF